The subject of this entry is one T cell receptor beta chain. Possible read error: a much larger clone is one base away. These data originate in a study of T cells in Graves' hyperthyroidism and ophthalmopathy. The source material, RNA transcripts, was used to amplify TCR beta CDR3 regions. The HTBI set primed first-round TCR CDR3 RT-PCR. TCRdb re-called the multiplex PCR reads through MiXCR, storing one row per CDR3 protein. The table lists approximately 640,000 distinct CDR3 sequences, just under 45% of them singletons. The CDR3 spans 13 residues. CDR1 and CDR2 (germline): DFQATT, SNEGSKA (reference sequence). The V gene lost 5 bases and the J gene lost 5 bases, with 15 bases spanning the gap.

Sequencing input: peripheral blood or thyroid tissue (not recorded which). V usage is TRBV20-1 and J usage is TRBJ1-2; TRBD1 might be the D (5 bases). This sequence was found in an adult man with Graves' disease, either hyperthyroidism or ophthalmopathy (not recorded which). Here the CDR3 DNA reads TGCAGTGCTGGCCAAGGCAGGGTATATGGCTACACCTTC. Translating gives CSAGQGRVYGYTF.